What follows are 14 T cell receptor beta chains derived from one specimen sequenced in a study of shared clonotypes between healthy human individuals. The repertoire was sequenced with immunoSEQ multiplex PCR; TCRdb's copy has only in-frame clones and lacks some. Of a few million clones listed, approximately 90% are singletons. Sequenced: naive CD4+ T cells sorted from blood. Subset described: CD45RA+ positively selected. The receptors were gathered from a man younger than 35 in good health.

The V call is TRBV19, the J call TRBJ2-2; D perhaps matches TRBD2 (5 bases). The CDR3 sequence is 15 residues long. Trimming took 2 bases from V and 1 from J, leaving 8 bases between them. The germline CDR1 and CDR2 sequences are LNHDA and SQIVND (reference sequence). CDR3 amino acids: CASSIWTLNTGELFF. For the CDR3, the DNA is TGTGCCAGTAGTATATGGACTCTGAACACCGGGGAGCTGTTTTTT. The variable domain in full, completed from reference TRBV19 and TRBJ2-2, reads DGGITQSPKYLFRKEGQNVTLSCEQNLNHDAMYWYRQDPGQGLRLIYYSQIVNDFQKGDIAEGYSVSREKKESFPLTVTSAQKNPTAFYLCASSIWTLNTGELFFGEGSRLTVL.

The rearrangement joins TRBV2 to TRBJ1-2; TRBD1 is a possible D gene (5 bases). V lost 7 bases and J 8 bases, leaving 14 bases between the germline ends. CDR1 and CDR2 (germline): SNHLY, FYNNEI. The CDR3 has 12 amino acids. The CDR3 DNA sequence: TGTGCCAGCACAATGGGACTGGGGGGCTACACCTTC. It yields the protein CASTMGLGGYTF.

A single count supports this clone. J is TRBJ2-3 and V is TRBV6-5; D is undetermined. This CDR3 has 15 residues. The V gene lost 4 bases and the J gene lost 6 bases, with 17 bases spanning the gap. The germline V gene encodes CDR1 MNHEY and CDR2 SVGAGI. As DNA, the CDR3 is TGTGCCAGCAGTTCGGGCACCGTCTTGGGGGATACGCAGTATTTT. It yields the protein CASSSGTVLGDTQYF.

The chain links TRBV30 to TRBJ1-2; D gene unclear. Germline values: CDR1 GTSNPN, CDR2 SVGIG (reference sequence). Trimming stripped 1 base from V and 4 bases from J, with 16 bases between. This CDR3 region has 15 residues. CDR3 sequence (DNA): TGTGCCTGGAGTGCATTCCTGCCAGGTTCCTATGGCTACACCTTC. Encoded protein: CAWSAFLPGSYGYTF.

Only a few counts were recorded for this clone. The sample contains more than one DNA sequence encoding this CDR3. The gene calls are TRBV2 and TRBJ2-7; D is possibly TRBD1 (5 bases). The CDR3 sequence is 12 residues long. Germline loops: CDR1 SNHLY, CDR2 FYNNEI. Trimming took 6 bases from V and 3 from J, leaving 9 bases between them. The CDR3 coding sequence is TGTGCCAGCAGGGACGACAGCTACGAGCAGTACTTC. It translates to CASRDDSYEQYF.

The CDR3 loop is CASSFRQVDNEQFF. The CDR3 bases are TGCGCCAGCAGCTTCCGACAGGTAGACAATGAGCAGTTCTTC. V and J are TRBV5-1 and TRBJ2-1; possibly TRBD1 for D (6 bases). Trimming took 2 bases from V and 5 from J, leaving 11 bases between them. Germline CDR1 SGHRS, CDR2 YFSETQ. CDR3 length: 14 amino acids.

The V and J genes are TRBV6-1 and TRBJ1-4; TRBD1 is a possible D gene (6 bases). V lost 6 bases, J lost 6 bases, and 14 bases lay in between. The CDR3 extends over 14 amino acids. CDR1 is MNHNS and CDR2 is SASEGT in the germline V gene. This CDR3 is CASRRGRMDEKLFF. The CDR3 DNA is TGTGCCAGCAGACGGGGGCGAATGGATGAAAAACTGTTTTTT.

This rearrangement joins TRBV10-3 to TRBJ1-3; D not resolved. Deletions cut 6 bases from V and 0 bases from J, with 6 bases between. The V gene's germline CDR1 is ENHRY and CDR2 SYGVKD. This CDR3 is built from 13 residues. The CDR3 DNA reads TGTGCCATCAGAGGCACCTCTGGAAACACCATATATTTT. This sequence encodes CAIRGTSGNTIYF.

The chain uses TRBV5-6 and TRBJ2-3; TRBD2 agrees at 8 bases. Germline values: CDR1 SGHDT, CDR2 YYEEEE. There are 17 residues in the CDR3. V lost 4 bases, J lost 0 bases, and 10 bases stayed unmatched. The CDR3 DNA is TGTGCCAGCAGCGGAAAGCGGGGGACGATGAGCACAGATACGCAGTATTTT. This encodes CASSGKRGTMSTDTQYF.

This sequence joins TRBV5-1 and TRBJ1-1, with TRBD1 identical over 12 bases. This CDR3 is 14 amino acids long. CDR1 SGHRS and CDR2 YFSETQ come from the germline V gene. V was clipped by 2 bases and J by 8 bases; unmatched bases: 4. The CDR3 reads CASSLEGQGAEAFF. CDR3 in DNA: TGCGCCAGCAGCTTAGAGGGACAGGGGGCGGAAGCTTTCTTT. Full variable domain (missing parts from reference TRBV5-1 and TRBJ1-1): KAGVTQTPRYLIKTRGQQVTLSCSPISGHRSVSWYQQTPGQGLQFLFEYFSETQRNKGNFPGRFSGRQFSNSRSEMNVSTLELGDSALYLCASSLEGQGAEAFFGQGTRLTVV.

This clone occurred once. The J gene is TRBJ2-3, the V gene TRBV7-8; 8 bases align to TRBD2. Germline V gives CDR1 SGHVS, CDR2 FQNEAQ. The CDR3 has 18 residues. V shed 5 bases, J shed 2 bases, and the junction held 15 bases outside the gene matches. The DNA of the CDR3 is TGTGCCAGCAGCCCTAAAGCCGGGACTAGACCTGTCACAGATACGCAGTATTTT. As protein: CASSPKAGTRPVTDTQYF. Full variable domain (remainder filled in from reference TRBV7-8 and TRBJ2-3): GAGVSQSPRYKVAKRGQDVALRCDPISGHVSLFWYQQALGQGPEFLTYFQNEAQLDKSGLPSDRFFAERPEGSVSTLKIQRTQQEDSAVYLCASSPKAGTRPVTDTQYFGPGTRLTVL.

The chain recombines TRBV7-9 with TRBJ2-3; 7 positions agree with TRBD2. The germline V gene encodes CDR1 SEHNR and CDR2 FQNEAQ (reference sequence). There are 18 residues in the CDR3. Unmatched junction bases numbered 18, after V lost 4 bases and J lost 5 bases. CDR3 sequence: CASSSPGGSRTRRDTQYF. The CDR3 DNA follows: TGTGCCAGCAGCTCACCTGGGGGATCCCGGACTAGGAGAGATACGCAGTATTTT.

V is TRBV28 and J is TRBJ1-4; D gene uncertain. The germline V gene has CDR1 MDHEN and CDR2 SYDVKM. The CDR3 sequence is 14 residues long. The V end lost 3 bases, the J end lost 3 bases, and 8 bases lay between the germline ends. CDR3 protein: CASSLTTPNEKLFF. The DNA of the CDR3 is TGTGCCAGCAGTTTGACAACACCTAATGAAAAACTGTTTTTT.

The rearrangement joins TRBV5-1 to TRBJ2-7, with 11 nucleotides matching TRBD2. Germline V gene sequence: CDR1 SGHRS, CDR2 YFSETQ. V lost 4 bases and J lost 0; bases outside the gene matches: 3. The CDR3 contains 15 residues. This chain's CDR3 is CASSTTSGVSYEQYF. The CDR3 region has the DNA TGCGCCAGCAGCACGACTAGCGGGGTCTCCTACGAGCAGTACTTC.